A selection of T cell receptor beta chains follows, all from one sample in a study of T cells in Graves' hyperthyroidism and ophthalmopathy. TCRdb called the multiplex PCR reads again in MiXCR, with one record for every CDR3 protein. The table shows about 420,000 distinct CDR3 sequences, with around 15% occurring only once. The sequenced sample was blood. The receptors shown here come from a woman aged 18 to 35 with Graves' hyperthyroidism. The CDR3 runs from the conserved cysteine through the conserved F or W. D genes are given only for firm matches. Size values are once, few and many counts, or a class for expanded clones, and some rows have none.

clone_size,d_call,v_call,j_call,cdr3_aa,cdr3_nt
many,TRBD1,TRBV6-1,TRBJ1-1,CASRLVGQVSEAFF,TGTGCCAGCAGACTAGTTGGACAGGTCTCTGAAGCTTTCTTT
many,NA,TRBV12-3/TRBV12-4,TRBJ2-1,CASSFRTTVNEQFF,TGTGCCAGCAGTTTTAGGACTACGGTCAATGAGCAGTTCTTC
many,TRBD1,TRBV12-3/TRBV12-4,TRBJ1-2,CASSPGQGNYGYTF,TGTGCCAGCAGTCCGGGACAGGGGAACTATGGCTACACCTTC
NA,TRBD2,TRBV2,TRBJ2-7,CASSDWGSGSRVNEQYF,TGTGCCAGCAGTGATTGGGGCAGCGGGAGCAGGGTAAACGAGCAGTACTTC
NA,NA,TRBV10-3,TRBJ2-2,CAIKKQAGSNTGELFF,TGTGCCATCAAGAAACAGGCGGGTTCGAACACCGGGGAGCTGTTTTTT
many,TRBD1,TRBV20-1,TRBJ1-2,CSASPTGADGYTF,TGCAGTGCTAGTCCTACAGGGGCGGATGGCTACACCTTC
many,NA,TRBV12-5,TRBJ2-2,CASGKGPSNTGELFF,TGTGCTAGTGGTAAGGGCCCATCGAACACCGGGGAGCTGTTTTTT
many,NA,TRBV28,TRBJ1-1,CASSLPMGEAFF,TGTGCCAGCAGTTTGCCTATGGGTGAAGCTTTCTTT
NA,NA,TRBV11-3,TRBJ2-5,CASSLRGVRGAETQYF,TGTGCCAGCAGCTTACGAGGGGTTCGAGGGGCAGAGACCCAGTACTTC
many,NA,TRBV4-1,TRBJ1-5,CASSQDGVQPQHF,TGCGCCAGCAGCCAAGACGGCGTCCAGCCCCAGCATTTT
many,NA,TRBV10-3,TRBJ2-7,CAISEPGFIPNEQYF,TGTGCCATCAGTGAGCCAGGGTTCATTCCGAACGAGCAGTACTTC
NA,NA,TRBV24-1,TRBJ2-1,CATSDFVGGGRINNEQFF,TGTGCCACCAGTGATTTTGTCGGAGGAGGGAGGATCAACAATGAGCAGTTCTTC
many,NA,TRBV15,TRBJ1-2,CATSRERQVGGYTF,TGTGCCACCAGCAGAGAGCGACAGGTCGGCGGCTACACCTTC
NA,TRBD2,TRBV7-2,TRBJ2-5,CASSARGLAEETQYF,TGTGCCAGCAGCGCCCGAGGGCTAGCGGAAGAGACCCAGTACTTC
few,TRBD1,TRBV19,TRBJ2-7,CASSEGQGLFYEQYF,TGTGCCAGTAGCGAGGGACAGGGGTTGTTCTACGAGCAGTACTTC
NA,TRBD2,TRBV4-3,TRBJ2-1,CASSQDGGSKYNEQFF,TGCGCCAGCAGCCAAGACGGCGGGAGTAAATACAATGAGCAGTTCTTC
NA,NA,TRBV5-8,TRBJ2-5,CASSLGSVTAPETQYF,TGTGCCAGCAGCTTGGGATCGGTGACGGCACCGGAGACCCAGTACTTC
NA,NA,TRBV19,TRBJ2-7,CASSSRTGAYEQYF,TGTGCCAGTAGTTCCCGGACTGGAGCCTACGAGCAGTACTTC
many,NA,TRBV20-1,TRBJ1-1,CSAGGDLIGGSDAFF,TGCAGTGCCGGAGGGGATCTGATAGGGGGGTCCGACGCTTTCTTT
many,TRBD2,TRBV5-1,TRBJ2-7,CASSSEREIYEQYF,TGCGCCAGCAGCTCTGAGCGGGAAATCTACGAGCAGTACTTC
NA,NA,TRBV27,TRBJ1-4,CASRDRIDEKLFF,TGTGCCAGCAGAGACAGGATTGATGAAAAACTGTTTTTT
few,TRBD1,TRBV9,TRBJ2-7,CASSASSGTGNYEQYF,TGTGCCAGCAGCGCCAGTTCCGGGACAGGCAACTACGAGCAGTACTTC
many,NA,TRBV27,TRBJ2-2,CASRPSDSLNTGELFF,TGTGCCAGCAGACCTTCCGACAGCCTCAACACCGGGGAGCTGTTTTTT
many,TRBD2,TRBV6-1,TRBJ2-1,CASSLAGEGDEQFF,TGTGCCAGCAGTTTAGCGGGAGAAGGCGATGAGCAGTTCTTC
NA,TRBD1,TRBV4-1,TRBJ1-5,CASSQVTGGNQPQHF,TGCGCCAGCAGCCAAGTGACAGGGGGCAATCAGCCCCAGCATTTT
many,TRBD2,TRBV7-3,TRBJ2-7,CASSLDSSGGREQYF,TGTGCCAGCAGCTTAGACTCTAGCGGGGGAAGAGAGCAGTACTTC
many,NA,TRBV20-1,TRBJ1-3,CSASRDGNTIYF,TGCAGTGCTAGCAGGGATGGAAACACCATATATTTT
many,NA,TRBV15,TRBJ2-1,CATSRLKTVDEQFF,TGTGCCACCAGCAGGCTGAAGACGGTCGATGAGCAGTTCTTC
NA,TRBD1,TRBV20-1,TRBJ1-5,CSALQDRGRNQPQHF,TGCAGTGCCCTACAGGACAGGGGGCGCAATCAGCCCCAGCATTTT
few,NA,TRBV13,TRBJ2-7,CASSSPDSGTYEQYF,TGTGCCAGCAGCAGCCCGGACAGCGGAACCTACGAGCAGTACTTC
many,TRBD2,TRBV11-2,TRBJ2-7,CASSPLGGLAGSSGYEQYF,TGTGCCAGCAGCCCCCTTGGGGGCCTAGCGGGATCATCGGGCTACGAGCAGTACTTC
many,NA,TRBV5-1,TRBJ1-3,CARLTRNCGNTIYF,TGCGCCAGGTTGACTCGGAACTGTGGAAACACCATATATTTT
few,NA,TRBV7-6,TRBJ2-5,CASSLPPVVQETQYF,TGTGCCAGCAGCTTACCCCCGGTGGTCCAAGAGACCCAGTACTTC
NA,NA,TRBV30,TRBJ2-7,CAWTGVRRHEQYF,TGTGCCTGGACAGGGGTGCGACGGCACGAGCAGTACTTC
NA,NA,TRBV19,TRBJ2-7,CASSIAGQFVEQYF,TGTGCCAGTAGTATAGCCGGACAGTTTGTCGAGCAGTACTTC
many,TRBD2,TRBV15,TRBJ2-1,CATSREIGGGENEQFF,TGTGCCACCAGCAGAGAGATCGGGGGAGGGGAGAATGAGCAGTTCTTC
many,NA,TRBV24-1,TRBJ1-2,CATSDRATNYGYTF,TGTGCCACCAGTGATCGAGCAACGAACTATGGCTACACCTTC
NA,NA,TRBV7-9,TRBJ1-5,CASSPLTMDQPQHF,TGTGCCAGCAGCCCACTGACAATGGATCAGCCCCAGCATTTT
few,TRBD1,TRBV5-1,TRBJ2-5,CASSLGDSIEQETQYF,TGCGCCAGCAGCTTGGGGGACAGCATCGAACAAGAGACCCAGTACTTC
many,NA,TRBV3-1,TRBJ2-1,CASSQERSRLNEQFF,TGTGCCAGCAGCCAAGAAAGGTCGAGGTTGAATGAGCAGTTCTTC
once,NA,TRBV18,TRBJ2-7,CASSPRRGCEQYF,TGTGCCAGCTCACCACGAAGGGGTTGCGAGCAGTACTTC
NA,TRBD1,TRBV16,TRBJ1-2,CASSRGRRTGGYGYTF,TGTGCCAGCAGCCGCGGCCGGAGGACAGGGGGCTATGGCTACACCTTC
NA,TRBD2,TRBV18,TRBJ2-1,CASSPLAGGWDEQFF,TGTGCCAGCTCACCCCTAGCGGGAGGTTGGGATGAGCAGTTCTTC
few,NA,TRBV5-5,TRBJ1-2,CASSLYGSGYTF,TGTGCCAGCAGCTTGTACGGGTCTGGCTACACCTTC
many,NA,TRBV19,TRBJ2-7,CASSIAGAYEQYF,TGTGCCAGTAGTATAGCGGGAGCCTACGAGCAGTACTTC
NA,NA,TRBV27,TRBJ2-5,CASSLGRGSETQYF,TGTGCCAGCAGTTTAGGTCGGGGGTCAGAGACCCAGTACTTC
few,NA,TRBV28,TRBJ2-2,CASSPTGTASGTGELFF,TGTGCCAGCAGCCCGACAGGGACGGCCAGCGGGACCGGGGAGCTGTTTTTT
many,NA,TRBV20-1,TRBJ1-5,CSARTVSNQPQHF,TGCAGTGCTAGGACGGTTAGCAATCAGCCCCAGCATTTT
NA,NA,TRBV7-9,TRBJ2-2,CASSRLTSSEVGELFF,TGTGCCAGCAGCCGGCTGACTAGTTCTGAGGTCGGGGAGCTGTTTTTT
many,TRBD2,TRBV7-9,TRBJ2-1,CASSLRTSEINEQFF,TGTGCCAGCAGCTTACGGACTAGCGAGATCAATGAGCAGTTCTTC
many,TRBD2,TRBV2,TRBJ2-3,CAGGSGSPADTQYF,TGTGCCGGGGGGAGCGGGAGTCCAGCAGATACGCAGTATTTT
many,TRBD2,TRBV20-1,TRBJ2-3,CSARAGTGELAVYTDTQYF,TGCAGTGCTAGAGCCGGGACCGGGGAACTAGCGGTTTACACAGATACGCAGTATTTT
many,TRBD2,TRBV5-1,TRBJ2-3,CASRSSGRDTDTQYF,TGCGCCAGCAGATCAAGCGGGAGAGACACAGATACGCAGTATTTT
many,TRBD2,TRBV12-5,TRBJ2-1,CASGLFIAGSSYNEQFF,TGTGCTAGTGGTTTGTTTATAGCGGGAAGCTCCTACAATGAGCAGTTCTTC
NA,NA,TRBV27,TRBJ2-5,CASSLGRGETQYF,TGTGCCAGCAGTTTAGGCCGGGGAGAGACCCAGTACTTC